The 18 T cell receptor beta chains below were found in one sample sequenced in a study of PD-L1 blockade in urothelial cancer. Assay used: immunoSEQ multiplex PCR; TCRdb lists only in-frame clones, some missing. The sample shows about 33,000 clones, over 75% of them seen only once. Time point denoted: pretreatment peripheral blood. The starting material was PBMCs, obtained around atezolizumab (anti-PD-L1) treatment. The receptors come from a man in his sixties with urothelial cancer.

In this sample, this clone turned up once. This chain uses TRBV11-2 with TRBJ2-5; D is perhaps TRBD2 (5 bases). This CDR3 spans 14 amino acids. Looked up from germline, CDR1 is SGHAT and CDR2 is FQNNGV. Trimming took off 7 bases at V and 5 bases at J, with 17 bases between the two ends. The CDR3: CASTRGLASETQYF. The CDR3 DNA is TGTGCCAGCACTCGTGGGCTAGCCTCCGAGACCCAGTACTTC.

This rearrangement joins TRBV2 to TRBJ2-7; D perhaps matches TRBD2 (6 bases). The V gene lost 2 bases and the J gene lost 3 bases, with 14 bases spanning the gap. In germline, CDR1 is SNHLY, CDR2 FYNNEI. The CDR3 is made up of 15 amino acids. The CDR3 spells CASSEWRLGDYEQYF. The CDR3 region has the DNA TGTGCCAGCAGTGAATGGAGACTAGGGGACTACGAGCAGTACTTC.

J is TRBJ1-2 and V is TRBV7-3; 7 positions agree with TRBD1. This CDR3 has 13 amino acids. Germline assignment: CDR1 SGHTA and CDR2 FQGTGA. Unmatched junction bases numbered 6, after V lost 5 bases and J lost 6 bases. The DNA of the CDR3 is TGTGCCAGCAGCCCCTCGACAGGGAATGGCTACACCTTC. Translating it yields CASSPSTGNGYTF.

In its sample, this clone was seen once. The J gene is TRBJ2-1, the V gene TRBV6-4, with 7 bases that match TRBD2. The CDR3 consists of 15 residues. CDR1 is MRHNA, CDR2 SNTAGT, per germline. V shed 0 bases and J 12 bases; nucleotides not matched to a gene: 11. The CDR3 coding sequence is TGTGCCAGCAGTGACTCGAATGATGCGGGAGATCCGCAGTTCTTC. Its protein is CASSDSNDAGDPQFF.

This chain connects TRBV13 to TRBJ2-1; 11 bases line up with TRBD2. With V trimmed by 0 bases and J by 8 bases, 0 bases remained unmatched. CDR3 length equals 14 residues. Germline V lookup: CDR1 PRHDT, CDR2 FYEKMQ (reference sequence). The CDR3 spells CASSLGLAGDEQFF. CDR3 bases: TGTGCCAGCAGCTTAGGACTAGCGGGGGATGAGCAGTTCTTC.

This chain links TRBV7-6 with TRBJ2-5; D is ambiguous. Germline V CDR1 and CDR2: SGHVS, FNYEAQ. V was trimmed by 3 bases and J by 3 bases, leaving 2 bases between them. The CDR3 totals 11 residues. The CDR3 protein is CASSFKETQYF. The CDR3 nucleotides are TGTGCCAGCAGCTTCAAAGAGACCCAGTACTTC.

This chain uses TRBV5-1 with TRBJ2-7; 10 bases agree with TRBD1. The CDR3 spans 14 residues. With 0 bases clipped from V and 6 bases from J, the junction kept 3 bases outside the gene matches. Germline CDR1 reads SGHRS; CDR2 reads YFSETQ. Written as DNA, the CDR3 is TGCGCCAGCAGCTTGGGAGGGACAGGGGCCGAGCAGTACTTC. It translates to CASSLGGTGAEQYF.

This chain joins TRBV2 and TRBJ2-3, with D possibly being TRBD1 (6 bases). V lost 5 bases, J lost 4 bases, and 13 bases lay in between. The CDR3 is 14 amino acids. The V gene's germline CDR1 is SNHLY and CDR2 FYNNEI. CDR3 bases: TGTGCCAGCAGTCAGGGGAGTCCCGCAGATACGCAGTATTTT. This translates into CASSQGSPADTQYF.

With regard to this clone: Germline and junction disagree at one end, which may indicate a read error. The chain uses TRBV29-1 and TRBJ1-2; 9 bases align to TRBD1. Germline CDR1 is SQVTM and CDR2 is ANQGSEA. The CDR3 runs to 17 residues. The CDR3 DNA reads TGCAGCGTTGAAGTAGGGACAGGGAGACCCACTAACTATGGCCACACCTTC. Its translation: CSVEVGTGRPTNYGHTF.

V and J are TRBV11-1 and TRBJ1-1; 9 positions agree with TRBD1. The CDR3 is 15 amino acids. Unmatched junction bases numbered 4, after V lost 4 bases and J lost 1 base. Germline CDR1 reads SGHAT; CDR2 reads FQDESV (reference sequence). CDR3 region: CASSSGQGRNTEAFF. CDR3 DNA sequence: TGTGCCAGCAGCTCAGGACAGGGGCGGAACACTGAAGCTTTCTTT.

This clone has only one observation. This chain joins TRBV7-9 and TRBJ2-1; 13 bases line up with TRBD2. CDR3 length: 16 residues. With 5 bases clipped from V and 2 bases from J, the junction kept 3 bases outside the gene matches. Germline V CDR1 and CDR2: SEHNR, FQNEAQ (reference sequence). The CDR3 DNA follows: TGTGCCAGCAGCCCCGGGACTAGCGGGACCTACAATGAGCAGTTCTTC. This sequence encodes CASSPGTSGTYNEQFF.

This clone was seen only once. V is TRBV7-9 and J is TRBJ2-3; perhaps TRBD2 as D (7 bases). Deletions cut 1 base from V and 2 bases from J, with 13 bases between. CDR1 SEHNR and CDR2 FQNEAQ come from the germline V gene (reference sequence). This CDR3 contains 16 residues. Here the CDR3 DNA reads TGTGCCAGCAGCTTAGAGGGGGGACTACCCACAGATACGCAGTATTTT. This encodes CASSLEGGLPTDTQYF.

The CDR3 region is CASSYSIGQESYEQYF. The CDR3 DNA is TGTGCCAGCAGTTACTCTATCGGACAGGAGTCCTACGAGCAGTACTTC. The genes are TRBV6-5 and TRBJ2-7; 7 bases agree with TRBD1. The CDR3 is 16 amino acids. The trim removed 0 bases at V and 1 base at J, leaving 6 bases unmatched. Germline-derived CDR1 and CDR2 are MNHEY and SVGAGI.

The chain recombines TRBV10-1 with TRBJ2-4, with D perhaps matching TRBD2 (7 bases). The ends were cut back, 10 bases at V and 0 bases at J, with 19 bases in the middle. There are 16 residues in the CDR3. The germline CDR1 and CDR2 sequences are WNHNN and SYGVQD (reference sequence). The CDR3: CATWGGGEGAKNIQYF. CDR3 DNA: TGCGCCACCTGGGGAGGGGGAGAGGGAGCCAAAAACATTCAGTACTTC.

The chain combines TRBV2 with TRBJ2-1; 10 bases fit TRBD1. The CDR3 length is 15 residues. The V gene end was trimmed by 7 bases and the J gene end by 6 bases; junction bases not matched to a gene: 9. The germline V gene encodes CDR1 SNHLY and CDR2 FYNNEI. CDR3 in amino acids: CASTLEDRGFNEQFF. For the CDR3, the DNA is TGTGCCAGCACGCTCGAGGACAGGGGGTTCAATGAGCAGTTCTTC.

This clone was seen a handful of times. V usage is TRBV7-9 and J usage is TRBJ2-6, with D perhaps matching TRBD2 (6 bases). Between the trimmed V and J ends, which lost 5 bases and 3 bases, there was a span of 11 bases. CDR3 length: 15 amino acids. Germline CDR1 SEHNR, CDR2 FQNEAQ (reference sequence). This CDR3 reads CASSTDGGGANVLTF. The CDR3 DNA is TGTGCCAGCAGCACGGACGGGGGTGGGGCCAACGTCCTGACTTTC.

The chain joins TRBV6-5 to TRBJ2-7; 9 bases line up with TRBD1. The CDR3 is 13 amino acids. CDR1 is MNHEY and CDR2 is SVGAGI in the germline V gene. Trimming took 11 bases from V and 6 from J; bases not matched to a gene: 11. CDR3 DNA: TGTGCCTCCTTGGGACAGGGTTTCTCCGAGCAGTACTTC. This codes for CASLGQGFSEQYF.

The CDR3: CATDGPDRETQYF. Here the CDR3 DNA reads TGTGCCACCGATGGGCCCGACAGGGAGACCCAGTACTTC. The chain is built from TRBV19 and TRBJ2-5, with a tentative D call TRBD1 (6 bases). CDR3 size: 13 residues. CDR1 and CDR2 from the germline V gene are LNHDA and SQIVND (reference sequence). The ends were cut back, 10 bases at V and 5 bases at J, with 17 bases in the middle.